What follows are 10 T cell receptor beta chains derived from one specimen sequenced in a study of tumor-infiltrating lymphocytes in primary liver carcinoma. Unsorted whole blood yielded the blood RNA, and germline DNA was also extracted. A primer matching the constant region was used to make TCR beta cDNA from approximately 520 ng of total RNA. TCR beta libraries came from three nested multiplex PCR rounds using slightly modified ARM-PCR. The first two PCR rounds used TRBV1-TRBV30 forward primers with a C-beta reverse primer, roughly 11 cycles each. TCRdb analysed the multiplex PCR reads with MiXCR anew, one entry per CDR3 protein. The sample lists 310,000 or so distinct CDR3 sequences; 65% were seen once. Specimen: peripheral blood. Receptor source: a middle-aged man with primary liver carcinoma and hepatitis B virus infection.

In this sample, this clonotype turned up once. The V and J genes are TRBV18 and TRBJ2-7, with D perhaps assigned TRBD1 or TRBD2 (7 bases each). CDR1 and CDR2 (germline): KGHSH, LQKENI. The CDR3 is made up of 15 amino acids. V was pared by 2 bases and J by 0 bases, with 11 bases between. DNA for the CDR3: TGTGCCAGCTCACCAGGGGGGGACAGCTCCTACGAGCAGTACTTC. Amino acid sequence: CASSPGGDSSYEQYF. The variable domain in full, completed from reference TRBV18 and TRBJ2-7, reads NAGVMQNPRHLVRRRGQEARLRCSPMKGHSHVYWYRQLPEEGLKFMVYLQKENIIDESGMPKERFSAEFPKEGPSILRIQQVVRGDSAAYFCASSPGGDSSYEQYFGPGTRLTVT.

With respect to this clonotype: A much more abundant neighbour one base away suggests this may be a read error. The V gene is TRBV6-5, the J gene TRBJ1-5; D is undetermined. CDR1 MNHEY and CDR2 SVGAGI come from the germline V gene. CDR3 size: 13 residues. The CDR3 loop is CASSYSRYQPQRF. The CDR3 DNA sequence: TGTGCCAGCAGTTACTCCCGATATCAGCCCCAGCGTTTT.

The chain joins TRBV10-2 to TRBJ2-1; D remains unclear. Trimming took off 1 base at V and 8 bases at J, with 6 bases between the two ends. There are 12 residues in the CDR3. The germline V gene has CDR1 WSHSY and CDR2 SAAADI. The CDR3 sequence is CASSELLYEQFF. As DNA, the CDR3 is TGCGCCAGCAGTGAGTTGCTGTATGAGCAGTTCTTC.

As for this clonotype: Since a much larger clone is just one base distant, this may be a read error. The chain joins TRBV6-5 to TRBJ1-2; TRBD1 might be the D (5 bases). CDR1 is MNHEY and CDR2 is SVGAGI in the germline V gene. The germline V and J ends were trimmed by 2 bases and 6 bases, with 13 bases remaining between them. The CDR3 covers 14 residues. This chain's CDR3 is CASSYTFQGNGYTF. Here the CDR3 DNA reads TGTGCCAGCAGTTACACCTTCCAGGGAAATGGCTACACCTTC.

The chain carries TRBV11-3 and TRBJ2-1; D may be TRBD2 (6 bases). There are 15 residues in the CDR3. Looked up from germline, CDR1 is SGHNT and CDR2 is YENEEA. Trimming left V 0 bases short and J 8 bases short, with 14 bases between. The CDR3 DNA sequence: TGTGCCAGCAGCTTAGATCGAACGGGAGAGCATGAGCAGTTCTTC. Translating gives CASSLDRTGEHEQFF. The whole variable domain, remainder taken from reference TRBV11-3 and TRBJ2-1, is EAGVVQSPRYKIIEKKQPVAFWCNPISGHNTLYWYLQNLGQGPELLIRYENEEAVDDSQLPKDRFSAERLKGVDSTLKIQPAELGDSAVYLCASSLDRTGEHEQFFGPGTRLTVL.

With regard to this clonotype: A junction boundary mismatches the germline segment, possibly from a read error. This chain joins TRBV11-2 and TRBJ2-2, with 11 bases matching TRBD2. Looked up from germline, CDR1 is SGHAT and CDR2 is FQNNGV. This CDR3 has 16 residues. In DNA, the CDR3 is TGTGCCAGCAGCAGACTAGCGGGGCCTCCCACCGGGGAACTGTTTTTT. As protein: CASSRLAGPPTGELFF.

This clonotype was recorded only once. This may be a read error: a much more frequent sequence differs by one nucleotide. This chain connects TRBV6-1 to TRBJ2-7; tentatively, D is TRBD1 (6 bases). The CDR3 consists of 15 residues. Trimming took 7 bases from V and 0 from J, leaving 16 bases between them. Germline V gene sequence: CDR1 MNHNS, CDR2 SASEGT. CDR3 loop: CASTYRVPASYEQYF. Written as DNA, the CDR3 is TGTGCCAGCACTTACAGGGTTCCCGCCTCCTACGAGCAGTACTTC.

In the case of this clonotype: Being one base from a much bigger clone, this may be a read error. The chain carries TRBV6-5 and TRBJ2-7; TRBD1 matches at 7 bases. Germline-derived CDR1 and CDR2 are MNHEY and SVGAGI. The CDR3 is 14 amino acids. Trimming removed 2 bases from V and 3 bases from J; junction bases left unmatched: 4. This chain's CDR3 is CASSYGQVGYEQYF. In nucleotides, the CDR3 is TGTGCCAGCAGTTACGGACAGGTAGGCTACGAGCAGTACTTC.

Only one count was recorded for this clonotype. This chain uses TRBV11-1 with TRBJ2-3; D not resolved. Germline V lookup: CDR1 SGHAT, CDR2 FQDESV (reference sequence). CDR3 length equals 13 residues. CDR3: CVNSQDLTDTQYF. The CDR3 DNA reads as TGTGTCAATAGCCAGGACCTCACAGATACGCAGTATTTT.

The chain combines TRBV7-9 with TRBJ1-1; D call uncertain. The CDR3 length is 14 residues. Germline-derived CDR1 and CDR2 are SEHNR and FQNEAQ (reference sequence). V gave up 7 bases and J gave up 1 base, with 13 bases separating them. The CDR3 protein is CASTRTLGNTEAFF. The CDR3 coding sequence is TGTGCCAGCACCCGAACGTTGGGGAACACTGAAGCTTTCTTT.